A single sample is the source of the 5 T cell receptor beta chains below, sequenced in a study of blood T cell repertoires in COVID-19. Sequencing used immunoSEQ multiplex PCR; TCRdb keeps in-frame clones, though not all of them. The sample has 70,000 to 95,000 clones, around 90% seen once. Sequences were obtained from peripheral blood. The receptors were sampled from a woman aged 45-59 years in a cohort sampled during active COVID-19.

V and J are TRBV7-8 and TRBJ1-1, with TRBD1 matching 7 bases. Germline trimming cut 2 bases from V and 0 bases from J; bases unmatched to any gene: 15. The CDR3 runs 19 residues. Germline loops: CDR1 SGHVS, CDR2 FQNEAQ. CDR3 coding DNA: TGTGCCAGCAGCTTACTCGGACAGGTAGTAGTCGGGATGAACACTGAAGCTTTCTTT. As protein: CASSLLGQVVVGMNTEAFF.

The chain links TRBV28 to TRBJ2-7; 7 bases are shared with TRBD1. Germline loops: CDR1 MDHEN, CDR2 SYDVKM. The ends lost 6 bases at V and 0 bases at J; junction bases unmatched: 8. CDR3 size: 15 residues. The CDR3 region is CASRGTGTVSYEQYF. In nucleotides, the CDR3 is TGTGCCAGCAGGGGTACCGGGACAGTCTCCTACGAGCAGTACTTC.

The V and J genes are TRBV6-2 or TRBV6-3 and TRBJ2-2; D gene uncertain. V was shortened by 4 bases and J by 3 bases, with 15 bases between the two germline ends. Per the germline V gene, CDR1 is MNHEY and CDR2 is SVGEGT. The CDR3 contains 16 residues. CDR3 DNA sequence: TGTGCCAGCAGTTCACGGCAGGCTTTGGACACCGGGGAGCTGTTTTTT. Translated, it gives CASSSRQALDTGELFF.

This clone was detected a few times. V usage is TRBV2 and J usage is TRBJ2-2; D gene ambiguous. Germline CDR1 SNHLY, CDR2 FYNNEI. V dropped 5 bases and J dropped 3 bases, with 7 bases sitting between them. This CDR3 is built from 13 residues. The CDR3 loop reads CASSSGYTGELFF. The DNA for the CDR3 is TGTGCCAGCAGTTCGGGTTACACCGGGGAGCTGTTTTTT. Full variable domain (outside the CDR3, taken from reference TRBV2 and TRBJ2-2): EPEVTQTPSHQVTQMGQEVILRCVPISNHLYFYWYRQILGQKVEFLVSFYNNEISEKSEIFDDQFSVERPDGSNFTLKIRSTKLEDSAMYFCASSSGYTGELFFGEGSRLTVL.

CDR3 sequence: CASSDGGDLNTEAFF. Here the CDR3 DNA reads TGTGCCAGCAGTGACGGGGGGGATCTGAACACTGAAGCTTTCTTT. This rearrangement joins TRBV28 to TRBJ1-1; TRBD1 is a possible D gene (5 bases). V shed 5 bases and J shed 0 bases, with 13 bases lying between them. CDR3 length: 15 residues. Germline V lookup: CDR1 MDHEN, CDR2 SYDVKM. The variable domain in full, completed from reference TRBV28 and TRBJ1-1, reads DVKVTQSSRYLVKRTGEKVFLECVQDMDHENMFWYRQDPGLGLRLIYFSYDVKMKEKGDIPEGYSVSREKKERFSLILESASTNQTSMYLCASSDGGDLNTEAFFGQGTRLTVV.